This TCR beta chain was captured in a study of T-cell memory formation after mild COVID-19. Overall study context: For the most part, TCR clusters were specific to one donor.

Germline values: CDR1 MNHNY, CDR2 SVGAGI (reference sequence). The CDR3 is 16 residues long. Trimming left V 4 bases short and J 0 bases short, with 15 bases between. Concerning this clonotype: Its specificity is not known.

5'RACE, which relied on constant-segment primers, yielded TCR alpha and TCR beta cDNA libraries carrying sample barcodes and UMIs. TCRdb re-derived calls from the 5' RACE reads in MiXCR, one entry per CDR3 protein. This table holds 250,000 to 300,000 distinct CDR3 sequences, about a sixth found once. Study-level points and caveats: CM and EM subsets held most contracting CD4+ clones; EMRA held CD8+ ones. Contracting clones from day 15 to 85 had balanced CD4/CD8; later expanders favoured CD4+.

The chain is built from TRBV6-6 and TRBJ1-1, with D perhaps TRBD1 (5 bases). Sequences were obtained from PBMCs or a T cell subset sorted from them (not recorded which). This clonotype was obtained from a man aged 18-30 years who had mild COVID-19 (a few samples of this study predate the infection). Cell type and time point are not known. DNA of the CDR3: TGTGCCAGCAGTTTCGGGACCGGAACAATGAACACTGAAGCTTTCTTT. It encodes CASSFGTGTMNTEAFF.